This T cell receptor beta chain was captured in a study of cytomegalovirus exposure and HLA in healthy donors. Germline-derived CDR1 and CDR2 are WNHNN and SYGVQD (reference sequence). The CDR3 is made up of 16 amino acids. V was pared by 3 bases and J by 2 bases, with 6 bases of the junction left unmatched. Nominal health characterized the donors when sampled, though unrecorded immune exposures were likely. The sample holds a few counts of this clone. Primers: 60 Vbeta forward and 13 Jbeta reverse. TCRdb keeps only in-frame clones here, not all; method: immunoSEQ multiplex PCR. This sample has 150,000 to 200,000 clones, with roughly 83% found just once.

The TCR comes from a boy between 2 and 10 years old in good health and CMV-seronegative. The material sequenced was PBMCs. V usage is TRBV10-1 and J usage is TRBJ2-3; 9 positions match TRBD1. As DNA, the CDR3 is TGCGCCAGCAGTGATCACAGGGACAGGGCCACAGATACGCAGTATTTT. This sequence encodes CASSDHRDRATDTQYF.